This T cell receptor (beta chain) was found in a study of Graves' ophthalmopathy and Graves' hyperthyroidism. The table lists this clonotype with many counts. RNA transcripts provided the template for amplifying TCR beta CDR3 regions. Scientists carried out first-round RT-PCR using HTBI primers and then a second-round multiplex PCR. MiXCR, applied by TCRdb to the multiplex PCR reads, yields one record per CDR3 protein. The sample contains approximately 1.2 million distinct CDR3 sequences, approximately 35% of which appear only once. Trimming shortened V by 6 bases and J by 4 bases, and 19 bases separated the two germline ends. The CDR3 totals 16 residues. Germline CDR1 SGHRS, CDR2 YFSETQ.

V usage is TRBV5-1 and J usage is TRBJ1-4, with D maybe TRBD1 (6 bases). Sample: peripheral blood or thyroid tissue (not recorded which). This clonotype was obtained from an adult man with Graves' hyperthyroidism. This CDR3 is CASKQGQFGVNEKLFF. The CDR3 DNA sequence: TGCGCCAGCAAGCAAGGACAGTTCGGGGTTAATGAAAAACTGTTTTTT.